A selection of T cell receptor beta chains follows, all from one sample in a study of cytomegalovirus exposure and HLA in healthy donors. This table comes from immunoSEQ multiplex PCR, and its TCRdb copy is limited to in-frame clones, with some not included. The sample has around 130,000 clones, about 80% seen once; the top ten hold 3.3%. Sequences were obtained from PBMCs. The receptors stem from a male donor in good health and CMV-seronegative. Both conserved end residues are part of each CDR3. Each record gives: CDR3 DNA, CDR3 protein, clone size, J gene, D gene, V gene. The D gene is left open where the match is weak. Clone size is shown for a subset of rows, as once, few, many or a class of expanded clone.

CDR3nt: TGTGCCAGCAGCCAAGATTCGGGACAGGGTGGAAACACCATATATTTT
CDR3aa: CASSQDSGQGGNTIYF
abundance: -
j_gene: TRBJ1-3
d_gene: TRBD1
v_gene: TRBV4-2

CDR3nt: TGTGCCAGCAGCCAGGGATGGGACACCCGAATGAACACTGAAGCTTTCTTT
CDR3aa: CASSQGWDTRMNTEAFF
abundance: few
j_gene: TRBJ1-1
d_gene: -
v_gene: TRBV14

CDR3nt: TGTGCCAGCTCACCCATCAGGGGGCCGGATCAGCCCCAGCATTTT
CDR3aa: CASSPIRGPDQPQHF
abundance: -
j_gene: TRBJ1-5
d_gene: TRBD1
v_gene: TRBV18

CDR3nt: TGTGCAAGTCGCTCCGAGGGACAGGTGAACCAAGAGACCCAGTACTTC
CDR3aa: CASRSEGQVNQETQYF
abundance: once
j_gene: TRBJ2-5
d_gene: -
v_gene: TRBV12-2

CDR3nt: TGTGCCAGCAGCAGGGGGCTGCAAGAGACCCAGTACTTC
CDR3aa: CASSRGLQETQYF
abundance: -
j_gene: TRBJ2-5
d_gene: TRBD1
v_gene: TRBV9

CDR3nt: TGCGCCAGCAGCTTAGGGGACAGGCTGATAGAGACCCAGTACTTC
CDR3aa: CASSLGDRLIETQYF
abundance: -
j_gene: TRBJ2-5
d_gene: TRBD1
v_gene: TRBV5-1

CDR3nt: TGTGCCAGCAGTGAATCGGTCAGAGGAAATGAAAAACTGTTTTTT
CDR3aa: CASSESVRGNEKLFF
abundance: -
j_gene: TRBJ1-4
d_gene: -
v_gene: TRBV25-1

CDR3nt: TGCAGCGTTGAACTGGGAGGATATACGCAGTATTTT
CDR3aa: CSVELGGYTQYF
abundance: few
j_gene: TRBJ2-3
d_gene: -
v_gene: TRBV29-1

CDR3nt: TGTGCCAGCAGTGAAGGCTACTCTGGAAACACCATATATTTT
CDR3aa: CASSEGYSGNTIYF
abundance: -
j_gene: TRBJ1-3
d_gene: -
v_gene: TRBV6-1

CDR3nt: TGTGCCGCGGGGGGCACAACCTACGAGCAGTACTTC
CDR3aa: CAAGGTTYEQYF
abundance: few
j_gene: TRBJ2-7
d_gene: TRBD2
v_gene: TRBV6-1

CDR3nt: TGTGCCAGCAGTTCCCTAGGACTAGCGGGTAACAATGAGCAGTTCTTC
CDR3aa: CASSSLGLAGNNEQFF
abundance: -
j_gene: TRBJ2-1
d_gene: TRBD2
v_gene: TRBV6-6

CDR3nt: TGTGCCAGCAGTTTAGGGTGGACAGGGGGAAATGAGCAGTTCTTC
CDR3aa: CASSLGWTGGNEQFF
abundance: -
j_gene: TRBJ2-1
d_gene: TRBD1
v_gene: TRBV27

CDR3nt: TGCGCCAGCAGCTTGGCCCTACAGGGAAGTCGCACTGAAGCTTTCTTT
CDR3aa: CASSLALQGSRTEAFF
abundance: -
j_gene: TRBJ1-1
d_gene: -
v_gene: TRBV5-1

CDR3nt: TGTGCCAGCAGTGAATTCAGGGGGCGCGGGAAACTGTTTTTT
CDR3aa: CASSEFRGRGKLFF
abundance: -
j_gene: TRBJ1-4
d_gene: TRBD1
v_gene: TRBV25-1

CDR3nt: TGTGCCAGCAGTGAAGGTCGGAACACTGAAGCTTTCTTT
CDR3aa: CASSEGRNTEAFF
abundance: -
j_gene: TRBJ1-1
d_gene: -
v_gene: TRBV6-1

CDR3nt: TGTGCCAGTTCAAAACGGGGTGCTCTGGCCAAAAACATTCAGTACTTC
CDR3aa: CASSKRGALAKNIQYF
abundance: -
j_gene: TRBJ2-4
d_gene: -
v_gene: TRBV19

CDR3nt: TGTGCCAGCAGACAGGGACAGGGAGCCAATGAGCAGTTCTTC
CDR3aa: CASRQGQGANEQFF
abundance: -
j_gene: TRBJ2-1
d_gene: TRBD1
v_gene: TRBV5-4

CDR3nt: TGTGCCAGCAGCTTGTTTACAGGGTCCGAGCAGTACTTC
CDR3aa: CASSLFTGSEQYF
abundance: -
j_gene: TRBJ2-7
d_gene: -
v_gene: TRBV5-6

CDR3nt: TGCGCCAGCAGCTCGGGAGGGGGTGGGAACACTGAAGCTTTCTTT
CDR3aa: CASSSGGGGNTEAFF
abundance: -
j_gene: TRBJ1-1
d_gene: -
v_gene: TRBV5-1

CDR3nt: TGTGCCAGCTCACCTGTTCGACAGCCTGAAGCTTTCTTT
CDR3aa: CASSPVRQPEAFF
abundance: -
j_gene: TRBJ1-1
d_gene: -
v_gene: TRBV18

CDR3nt: TGTGCCAGCAGTTCGGCGGGGACACCAGCGGGGGGGCGTGAGCAGTACTTC
CDR3aa: CASSSAGTPAGGREQYF
abundance: once
j_gene: TRBJ2-7
d_gene: TRBD2
v_gene: TRBV28

CDR3nt: TGTGCCAGCAGCCTCCCGACAGGAACTAATGAAAAACTGTTTTTT
CDR3aa: CASSLPTGTNEKLFF
abundance: -
j_gene: TRBJ1-4
d_gene: -
v_gene: TRBV5-6

CDR3nt: TGTGCCAGCAGCTTGGGGCTAGCGGGGGAGTTCTTC
CDR3aa: CASSLGLAGEFF
abundance: -
j_gene: TRBJ2-1
d_gene: TRBD2
v_gene: TRBV5-4

CDR3nt: TGTGCCAGCTCAAGGACAGTAGATTACGTCACTGAAGCTTTCTTT
CDR3aa: CASSRTVDYVTEAFF
abundance: once
j_gene: TRBJ1-1
d_gene: -
v_gene: TRBV18

CDR3nt: TGTGCCAGCAGCGTAGGTCTAGGGGGCGGAGAGACCCAGTACTTC
CDR3aa: CASSVGLGGGETQYF
abundance: -
j_gene: TRBJ2-5
d_gene: TRBD1
v_gene: TRBV9

CDR3nt: TGTGCCAGTAGTATCGGAGGACAGGGTGAAGCAGATACGCAGTATTTT
CDR3aa: CASSIGGQGEADTQYF
abundance: -
j_gene: TRBJ2-3
d_gene: TRBD1
v_gene: TRBV19

CDR3nt: TGTGCCAGCAGCTTCAGGGGGAATGGCAATCAGCCCCAGCATTTT
CDR3aa: CASSFRGNGNQPQHF
abundance: -
j_gene: TRBJ1-5
d_gene: TRBD1
v_gene: TRBV28